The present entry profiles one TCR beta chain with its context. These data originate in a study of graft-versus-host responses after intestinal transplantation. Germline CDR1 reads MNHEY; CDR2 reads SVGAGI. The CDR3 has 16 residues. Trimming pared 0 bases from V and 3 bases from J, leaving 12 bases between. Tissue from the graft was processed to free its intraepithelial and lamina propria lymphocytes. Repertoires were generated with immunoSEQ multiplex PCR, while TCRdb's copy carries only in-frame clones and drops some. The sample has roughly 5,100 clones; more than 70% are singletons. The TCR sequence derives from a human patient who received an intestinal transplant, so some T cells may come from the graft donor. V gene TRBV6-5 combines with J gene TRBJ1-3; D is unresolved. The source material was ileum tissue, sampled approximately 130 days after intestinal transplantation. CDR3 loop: CASSYSMGGGGNTIYF. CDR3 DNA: TGTGCCAGCAGTTACTCGATGGGCGGAGGTGGAAACACCATATATTTT.